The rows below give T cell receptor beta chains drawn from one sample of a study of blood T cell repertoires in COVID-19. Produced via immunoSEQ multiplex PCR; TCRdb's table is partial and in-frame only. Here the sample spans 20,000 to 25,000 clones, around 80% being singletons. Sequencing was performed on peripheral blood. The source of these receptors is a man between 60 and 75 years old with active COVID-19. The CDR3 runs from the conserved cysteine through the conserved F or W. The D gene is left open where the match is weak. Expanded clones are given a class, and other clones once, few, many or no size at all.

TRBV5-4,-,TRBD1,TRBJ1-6,CASSAKPGGDSPLHF,TGTGCCAGCAGCGCTAAGCCAGGGGGAGATTCACCCCTCCACTTT
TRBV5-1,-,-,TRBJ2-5,CASSLMAEETQYF,TGCGCCAGCAGCTTGATGGCCGAAGAGACCCAGTACTTC
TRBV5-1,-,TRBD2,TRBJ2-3,CASSLGLAGYDTQYF,TGCGCCAGCAGCTTGGGACTAGCGGGATACGATACGCAGTATTTT
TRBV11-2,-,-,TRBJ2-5,CASSLAREPRGETQYF,TGTGCCAGCAGCTTAGCACGGGAACCTCGAGGGGAGACCCAGTACTTC
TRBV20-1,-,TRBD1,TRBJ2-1,CSASPSPGGYNEQFF,TGCAGTGCTAGTCCCAGTCCAGGGGGCTACAATGAGCAGTTCTTC
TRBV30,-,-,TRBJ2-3,CAWRPDRRTQYF,TGTGCCTGGAGACCGGACCGGAGGACGCAGTATTTT
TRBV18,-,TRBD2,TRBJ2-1,CASSPPGLAGTNEQFF,TGTGCCAGCTCACCACCCGGACTAGCGGGAACCAATGAGCAGTTCTTC
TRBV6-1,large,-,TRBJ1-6,CASSEYGGRSPLHF,TGTGCCAGCAGTGAATACGGAGGGAGGTCACCCCTCCACTTT
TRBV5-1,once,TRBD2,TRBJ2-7,CASSPGSGLAGAYEQYF,TGCGCCAGCAGTCCGGGTTCGGGACTAGCGGGGGCCTACGAGCAGTACTTC
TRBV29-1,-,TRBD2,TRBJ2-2,CSASGLAGSNTGELFF,TGCAGCGCCTCGGGACTAGCGGGAAGTAACACCGGGGAGCTGTTTTTT
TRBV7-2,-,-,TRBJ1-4,CASSQVGRSEKLFF,TGTGCCAGCAGCCAGGTGGGCAGATCCGAAAAACTGTTTTTT
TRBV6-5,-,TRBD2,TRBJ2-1,CASTPGRGTYNEQFF,TGTGCCAGCACCCCTGGGCGGGGGACCTACAATGAGCAGTTCTTC
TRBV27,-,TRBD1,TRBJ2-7,CASSTKRTGVYEQYF,TGTGCCAGCAGCACTAAACGGACAGGGGTCTACGAGCAGTACTTC
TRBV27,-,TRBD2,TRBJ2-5,CASSPGTSGGETQYF,TGTGCCAGCAGTCCCGGGACTAGCGGAGGTGAGACCCAGTACTTC
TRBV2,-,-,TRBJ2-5,CASSVTSYETQYF,TGTGCCAGCAGCGTTACTAGCTACGAGACCCAGTACTTC
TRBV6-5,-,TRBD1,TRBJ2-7,CASRGGTGLEQYF,TGTGCCAGCAGAGGGGGGACAGGGCTTGAGCAGTACTTC
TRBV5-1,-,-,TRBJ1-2,CASSLGADAYGYTF,TGCGCCAGCAGCTTGGGGGCAGATGCCTATGGCTACACCTTC
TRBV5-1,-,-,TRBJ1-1,CASTADTEAFF,TGCGCCAGCACCGCTGACACCGAAGCTTTCTTT
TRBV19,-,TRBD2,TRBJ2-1,CASSLTSEAYNEQFF,TGTGCCAGTAGTCTGACTAGCGAAGCCTACAATGAGCAGTTCTTC
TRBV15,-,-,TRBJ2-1,CATSRVGATEQFF,TGTGCCACCAGCAGAGTGGGGGCGACTGAGCAGTTCTTC
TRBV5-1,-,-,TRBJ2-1,CASSLDSPYNEQFF,TGCGCCAGCAGCTTGGACAGTCCCTACAATGAGCAGTTCTTC
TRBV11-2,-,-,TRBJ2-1,CASSLDHAVSEQFF,TGTGCCAGCAGCTTAGATCACGCGGTGAGTGAGCAGTTCTTC
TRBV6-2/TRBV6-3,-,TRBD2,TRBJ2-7,CASSYSTSGTWWFEQYF,TGTGCCAGCAGTTACTCAACTAGCGGGACATGGTGGTTCGAGCAGTACTTC
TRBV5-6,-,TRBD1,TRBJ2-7,CASSLVGQVNEQYF,TGTGCCAGCAGCTTGGTGGGACAGGTAAACGAGCAGTACTTC
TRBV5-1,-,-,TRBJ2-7,CASSLRGEAYEQYF,TGCGCCAGCAGCTTGCGAGGAGAGGCCTACGAGCAGTACTTC
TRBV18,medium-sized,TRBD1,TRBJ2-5,CASSRGQEETQYF,TGTGCCAGCTCGAGGGGGCAGGAAGAGACCCAGTACTTC
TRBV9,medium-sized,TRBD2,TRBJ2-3,CASSESLAGRADTQYF,TGTGCCAGCAGCGAATCACTAGCGGGCAGAGCAGATACGCAGTATTTT
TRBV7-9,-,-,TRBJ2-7,CASSLEGTEQYF,TGTGCCAGCAGCTTAGAAGGGACTGAGCAGTACTTC
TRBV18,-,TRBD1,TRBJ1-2,CASSPPGQGIYGYTF,TGTGCCAGCTCACCACCGGGACAGGGGATCTATGGCTACACCTTC